The next 25 T cell receptor beta chains were all read from a single sample in a study of Graves' ophthalmopathy and Graves' hyperthyroidism. RNA transcripts yielded amplified TCR beta CDR3 regions. HTBI primers primed a first-round RT-PCR, and a second-round multiplex PCR followed. TCRdb called the multiplex PCR reads again in MiXCR, with one record for every CDR3 protein. The table shows 500,000 to 700,000 distinct CDR3 sequences, with roughly 39% occurring only once. Sequenced: peripheral blood or thyroid tissue (not recorded which). Receptor source: an adult man with Graves' hyperthyroidism.

This clonotype has at least ten counts. V gene TRBV29-1 combines with J gene TRBJ2-7, with a possible D match to TRBD1 (5 bases). Per the germline V gene, CDR1 is SQVTM and CDR2 is ANQGSEA. With 4 bases removed from V and 3 bases from J, the gap between germline ends came to 13 bases. CDR3 length equals 13 residues. CDR3 nucleotides: TGCAGCGTTGTAAATCAGGGAATCTACGAGCAGTACTTC. As protein: CSVVNQGIYEQYF.

This clonotype has ten or more counts. V usage is TRBV19 and J usage is TRBJ1-5; 7 nucleotides align to TRBD1. The CDR3 is 15 amino acids. J lost 5 bases, V lost 7 bases, and 11 bases had no gene match. Germline CDR1 reads LNHDA; CDR2 reads SQIVND (reference sequence). CDR3 residues: CASNPATGSDQPQHF. The CDR3 DNA reads as TGTGCCAGTAACCCAGCGACAGGGTCGGATCAGCCCCAGCATTTT.

This clonotype turned up a few times. CDR3 nucleotides: TGCAGCGTTGGGCGAATTGGTACTGAAGCTTTCTTT. Translating it yields CSVGRIGTEAFF. This rearrangement joins TRBV20-1 to TRBJ1-1; D call uncertain. Germline lookup yields CDR1 DFQATT and CDR2 SNEGSKA (reference sequence). CDR3 length: 12 residues.

This clonotype was observed many times. The V call is TRBV7-9, the J call TRBJ1-5; D not certain. The germline V and J ends were trimmed by 4 bases and 4 bases, with 5 bases remaining between them. The CDR3 totals 12 residues. Germline values: CDR1 SEHNR, CDR2 FQNEAQ (reference sequence). CDR3 loop: CASSSPNQPQHF. CDR3 DNA sequence: TGTGCCAGCAGCTCGCCTAATCAGCCCCAGCATTTT.

In this sample, this clonotype turned up many times. The chain couples TRBV7-3 to TRBJ1-6; no definite D call. CDR3 length: 14 residues. CDR1 is SGHTA, CDR2 FQGTGA, per germline. The V end was cut by 2 bases, the J end by 10 bases, with 12 bases between. CDR3 residues: CASSLGSSGSPLHF. The CDR3 DNA is TGTGCCAGCAGCTTAGGGTCCTCGGGCTCACCCCTCCACTTT.

Comments on this clonotype: A clone one base away is much larger, so this may be a read error. V and J are TRBV11-1 and TRBJ2-2; the D is unclear. Germline loops: CDR1 SGHAT, CDR2 FQDESV (reference sequence). With 4 bases removed from V and 4 bases from J, the gap between germline ends came to 10 bases. This CDR3 is built from 14 residues. In DNA form, the CDR3 reads TGTGCCAGCAGCTATTCTCTAGGCACCGGGGAGCTGTTTTTT. It encodes CASSYSLGTGELFF.

As concerns this clonotype: This may come from a read error, since a much larger clone is one base off. J is TRBJ1-1 and V is TRBV7-9; D not resolved. With 5 bases removed from V and 8 bases from J, the gap between germline ends came to 15 bases. This CDR3 region has 13 residues. Per the germline V gene, CDR1 is SEHNR and CDR2 is FQNEAQ (reference sequence). CDR3 DNA sequence: TGTGCCAGCAGCGCACACATACGGGGAGAAGCTTTCTTT. It yields the protein CASSAHIRGEAFF.

Only a few counts were recorded for this clonotype. The chain carries TRBV30 and TRBJ2-7, with D possibly being TRBD2 (6 bases). The V end was cut by 3 bases, the J end by 2 bases, with 11 bases between. CDR3 length: 13 amino acids. Germline V gene lookup returns CDR1 GTSNPN and CDR2 SVGIG (reference sequence). This CDR3 is CAWRQSGAYEQYF. For the CDR3, the DNA is TGTGCCTGGAGGCAATCGGGGGCCTACGAGCAGTACTTC.

The chain carries TRBV7-9 and TRBJ2-7; 11 nucleotides agree with TRBD1. The CDR3 loop spans 15 amino acids. Germline V CDR1 and CDR2: SEHNR, FQNEAQ (reference sequence). Trimming removed 6 bases from V and 2 bases from J; junction bases left unmatched: 6. This chain's CDR3 is CASSDGTGGAYEQYF. DNA for the CDR3: TGTGCCAGCAGTGACGGGACAGGGGGAGCCTACGAGCAGTACTTC. Together with reference TRBV7-9 and TRBJ2-7, the CDR3 gives the full variable domain: DTGVSQNPRHKITKRGQNVTFRCDPISEHNRLYWYRQTLGQGPEFLTYFQNEAQLEKSRLLSDRFSAERPKGSFSTLEIQRTEQGDSAMYLCASSDGTGGAYEQYFGPGTRLTVT.

This clonotype was observed a few times. V and J are TRBV12-3 or TRBV12-4 and TRBJ2-2, with 11 bases that match TRBD2. CDR3 size: 13 residues. The J segment lost 5 bases and the V segment lost 11 bases, leaving 4 bases of the junction unmatched. Here the CDR3 reads CASRLAGTGELFF. In DNA form, the CDR3 reads TGTGCCTCCCGACTAGCGGGGACCGGGGAGCTGTTTTTT.

This chain connects TRBV29-1 to TRBJ2-7, with D maybe TRBD2 (6 bases). Germline V gene data show CDR1 as SQVTM and CDR2 as ANQGSEA. V dropped 7 bases and J dropped 6 bases, with 13 bases sitting between them. This CDR3 region has 11 residues. CDR3 region: CSETRVSEQYF. For the CDR3, the DNA is TGCAGCGAGACTAGGGTCAGCGAGCAGTACTTC.

This chain uses TRBV29-1 with TRBJ2-7, with D perhaps TRBD1 (5 bases). CDR1 and CDR2 from the germline V gene are SQVTM and ANQGSEA. Trimming stripped 2 bases from V and 3 bases from J, with 11 bases between. The CDR3 covers 13 residues. CDR3 residues: CSVEPRTSYEQYF. The CDR3 DNA follows: TGCAGCGTTGAACCACGGACAAGCTACGAGCAGTACTTC.

About this clonotype: With a much larger clone just one base away, this may be a read error. The genes are TRBV5-1 and TRBJ2-5, with D maybe TRBD1 (5 bases). Germline V gene lookup returns CDR1 SGHRS and CDR2 YFSETQ. The length of the CDR3 is 13 residues. The V and J ends lost 6 bases and 2 bases respectively, with 11 bases between them. The CDR3 sequence is CASNSTEQETQYF. CDR3 nucleotide sequence: TGCGCCAGCAACTCGACAGAGCAAGAGACCCAGTACTTC.

This clonotype was seen only a few times. Since no conserved phenylalanine or tryptophan closes the CDR3, a read error is the likely cause. No DNA is shown, since the ends of the CDR3 on it are uncertain; the CDR3 is the one TCRdb lists. This chain uses TRBV2 with TRBJ2-7; TRBD2, the table's D call, lacks a check against the DNA. Germline values: CDR1 SNHLY, CDR2 FYNNEI. With termini counted, the CDR3 has 11 amino acids. The CDR3 here is CASSRTSGKAI.

The rearrangement uses TRBV7-8 and TRBJ2-5; D unclear. The CDR3 runs to 16 residues. The germline gives CDR1 SGHVS, CDR2 FQNEAQ. V lost 5 bases, J lost 4 bases, and 20 bases lay in between. The CDR3 nucleotides are TGTGCCAGCAGCCCGAGTCGGCGTGGGATGGGAGAGACCCAGTACTTC. Its translation is CASSPSRRGMGETQYF.

This clonotype showed up many times. At one of its ends the junction is not consistent with the germline gene, which may arise from a read error. V is TRBV13 and J is TRBJ2-7; unclear D gene. Germline CDR1 and CDR2: PRHDT and FYEKMQ (reference sequence). CDR3 size: 13 residues. The CDR3, as DNA: TGTGCCAGCAGCCTAAGGACGGCCAGTGATCAGGACTTC. Translation gives CASSLRTASDQDF. The complete variable domain, with remaining parts taken from reference TRBV13 and TRBJ2-7, reads AAGVIQSPRHLIKEKRETATLKCYPIPRHDTVYWYQQGPGQDPQFLISFYEKMQSDKGSIPDRFSAQQFSDYHSELNMSSLELGDSALYFCASSLRTASDQDFGPGTRLTVT.

The chain recombines TRBV24-1 with TRBJ2-3; the D is unclear. Trimming removed 3 bases from V and 3 bases from J, with 9 bases in between. The CDR3 consists of 14 residues. Germline CDR1 reads KGHDR; CDR2 reads SFDVKD. The CDR3 sequence is CATSDQWGTDTQYF. For the CDR3, the DNA is TGTGCCACCAGTGATCAGTGGGGTACAGATACGCAGTATTTT.

There are many counts of this clonotype. The chain carries TRBV19 and TRBJ2-5, with 7 positions matching TRBD1. V shed 5 bases and J 4 bases; nucleotides not matched to a gene: 4. Germline values: CDR1 LNHDA, CDR2 SQIVND (reference sequence). The CDR3 is made up of 13 amino acids. CDR3 nucleotide sequence: TGTGCCAGTAGTGTAAACAGGGGAGAGACCCAGTACTTC. Protein: CASSVNRGETQYF.

The V call is TRBV7-9, the J call TRBJ2-7, with 11 bases that match TRBD2. The CDR3 length is 16 residues. The germline V gene encodes CDR1 SEHNR and CDR2 FQNEAQ (reference sequence). V lost 5 bases to trimming and J lost 7 bases; unmatched junction nucleotides: 13. The DNA of the CDR3 is TGTGCCAGCAGCGGACGAGTTAGCGGGAGGGGAAATGAGCAGTACTTC. This sequence encodes CASSGRVSGRGNEQYF.

This clonotype occurred many times. The rearrangement uses TRBV7-2 and TRBJ2-7; 11 positions agree with TRBD2. Trimming took 1 base from V and 6 from J; bases not matched to a gene: 8. In germline, CDR1 is SGHTA, CDR2 FQGNSA. This CDR3 has 16 amino acids. The CDR3 DNA reads as TGTGCCAGCAGCTTAGTTAAGACTAGCGGGATGGCCGAGCAGTACTTC. Its protein product is CASSLVKTSGMAEQYF. The whole variable domain, filled in from reference TRBV7-2 and TRBJ2-7, reads GAGVSQSPSNKVTEKGKDVELRCDPISGHTALYWYRQSLGQGLEFLIYFQGNSAPDKSGLPSDRFSAERTGGSVSTLTIQRTQQEDSAVYLCASSLVKTSGMAEQYFGPGTRLTVT.

This clonotype has at least ten counts. The chain combines TRBV29-1 with TRBJ2-5, with 8 bases identical to TRBD1. Trimming removed 6 bases from V and 3 bases from J; junction bases left unmatched: 9. CDR1 is SQVTM, CDR2 ANQGSEA, per germline. The CDR3 spans 14 residues. The CDR3 sequence is CSVVRGTGEETQYF. The CDR3 DNA reads TGCAGCGTCGTCAGGGGGACAGGCGAAGAGACCCAGTACTTC. Full variable domain (outside the CDR3, taken from reference TRBV29-1 and TRBJ2-5): SAVISQKPSRDICQRGTSLTIQCQVDSQVTMMFWYRQQPGQSLTLIATANQGSEATYESGFVIDKFPISRPNLTFSTLTVSNMSPEDSSIYLCSVVRGTGEETQYFGPGTRLLVL.

In this sample, this clonotype turned up many times. The chain has TRBV7-2 and TRBJ2-2; D possibly corresponds to TRBD2 (5 bases). The CDR3 sequence is 14 residues long. The V and J ends lost 5 bases and 3 bases respectively, with 10 bases between them. Germline CDR1 is SGHTA and CDR2 is FQGNSA. The CDR3 reads CASSGSAYTGELFF. DNA of the CDR3: TGTGCCAGCAGCGGTAGCGCGTACACCGGGGAGCTGTTTTTT.

This clonotype was picked up many times. A junction boundary mismatches the germline segment, possibly from a read error. V is TRBV10-3 and J is TRBJ2-5, with a tentative D call TRBD2 (6 bases). Looked up from germline, CDR1 is ENHRY and CDR2 is SYGVKD. The CDR3 loop spans 15 amino acids. This chain's CDR3 is CASSDWGVVQETQYF. Written as DNA, the CDR3 is TGTGCCAGCAGTGATTGGGGGGTTGTTCAAGAGACCCAGTACTTC.

The chain couples TRBV19 to TRBJ1-2, with 7 bases lining up with TRBD1. Germline assignment: CDR1 LNHDA and CDR2 SQIVND (reference sequence). The CDR3 sequence is 14 residues long. Germline trimming cut 5 bases from V and 4 bases from J; bases unmatched to any gene: 7. CDR3 sequence reads: CASSLPTGVYGYTF. CDR3 DNA: TGTGCCAGTAGTTTACCCACAGGGGTCTATGGCTACACCTTC.

Ten or more counts support this clonotype. The DNA of the CDR3 is TGTGCCAGCAGACCTGTCGACAGGGGGCACGACGAGCAGTACTTC. Translating it yields CASRPVDRGHDEQYF. The chain carries TRBV5-6 and TRBJ2-7; 10 bases map to TRBD1. After removal of 5 bases from V and 5 bases from J, the junction contained 10 bases not matched to a gene. Germline lookup yields CDR1 SGHDT and CDR2 YYEEEE. The CDR3 consists of 15 residues.